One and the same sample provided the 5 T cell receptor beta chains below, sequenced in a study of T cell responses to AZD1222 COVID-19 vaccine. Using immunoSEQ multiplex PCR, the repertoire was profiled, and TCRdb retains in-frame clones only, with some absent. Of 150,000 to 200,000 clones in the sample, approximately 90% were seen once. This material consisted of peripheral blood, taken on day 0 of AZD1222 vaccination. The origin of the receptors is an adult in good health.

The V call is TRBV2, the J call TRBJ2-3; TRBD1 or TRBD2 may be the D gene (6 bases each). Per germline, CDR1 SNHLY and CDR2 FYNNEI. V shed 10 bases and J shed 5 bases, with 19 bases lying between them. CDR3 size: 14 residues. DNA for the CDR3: TGTGCCACCCGGGACTGGGGGGCAGGAGATACGCAGTATTTT. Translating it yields CATRDWGAGDTQYF.

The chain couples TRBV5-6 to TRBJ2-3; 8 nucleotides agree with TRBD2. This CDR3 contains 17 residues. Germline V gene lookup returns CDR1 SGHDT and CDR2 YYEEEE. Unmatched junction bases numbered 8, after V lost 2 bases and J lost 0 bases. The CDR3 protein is CASSFPYTSGSTDTQYF. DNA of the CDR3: TGTGCCAGCAGCTTCCCTTATACTAGCGGAAGCACAGATACGCAGTATTTT.

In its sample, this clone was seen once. The CDR3 DNA sequence: TGTGCCAGCAGTTACTCGAAGGGTCAGATAATAGGCTACGAGCAGTACTTC. Amino acid sequence: CASSYSKGQIIGYEQYF. This chain joins TRBV6-2 or TRBV6-3 and TRBJ2-7, with D hard to call. The CDR3 runs to 17 residues. Germline lookup yields CDR1 MNHEY and CDR2 SVGEGT. Trimming took off 0 bases at V and 3 bases at J, with 18 bases between the two ends.

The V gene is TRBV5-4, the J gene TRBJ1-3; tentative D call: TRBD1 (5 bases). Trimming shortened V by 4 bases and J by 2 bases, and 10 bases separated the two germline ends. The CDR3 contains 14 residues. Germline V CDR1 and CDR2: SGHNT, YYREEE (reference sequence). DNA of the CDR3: TGTGCCAGCAGCGACGAGACAGCTGGAAACACCATATATTTT. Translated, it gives CASSDETAGNTIYF.

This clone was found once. Here the CDR3 reads CASSQDRWGSSYEQYF. The CDR3 bases are TGTGCCAGCAGCCAAGATCGGTGGGGGTCCTCCTACGAGCAGTACTTC. This chain uses TRBV3-1 (or the pseudogene TRBV3-2) with TRBJ2-7, with D tentatively TRBD1 or TRBD2 (5 bases each). This CDR3 is 16 amino acids long. V was clipped by 0 bases and J by 0 bases, with 12 bases between them. In germline, CDR1 is LGHDT, CDR2 YNNKEL (reference sequence).